This T cell receptor beta chain stems from a study of blood T cells in healthy people across ages. Caucasian, healthy and from Russia, the donors were aged between roughly 6 and 95. With regard to this clonotype: Its specificity is unknown.

Study-level results: Long-lived donors exceeded aged donors in naive CD4+ cells and diversity. The lack of PBMC sorting stopped any conclusive naive versus antigen-experienced comparison. Naive T cell percentage by flow cytometry tracked strongly with beta diversity.

Primers used in a second PCR of about 7 to 11 cycles were a sample-barcoded 5' primer and a J-beta primer mix. Via MiXCR, TCRdb re-called the 5' RACE reads, giving one row per CDR3 protein. The sample shows about 680,000 distinct CDR3 sequences, roughly 50% of them seen only once. The CDR3 extends over 13 amino acids. V lost 3 bases to trimming and J lost 5 bases, with 8 bases between them. The V gene's germline CDR1 is MNHEY and CDR2 SMNVEV (reference sequence). The specimen was blood. The chain joins TRBV27 to TRBJ2-1; D is ambiguous. The origin of this receptor is a woman in her fifties or sixties in good health. The CDR3 protein is CASSFGPHNEQFF. CDR3 in DNA: TGTGCCAGCAGTTTTGGGCCTCACAATGAGCAGTTCTTC.